This T cell receptor (beta chain) was sequenced during a study of beta chain features in type 1 diabetes (dated by TCRdb to 2016 to 2019). About the investigation overall: Mean age, gender distribution, total cell number and subset yield did not differ between patients and healthy donors. Regulatory and stem cell-like memory subsets were isolated from only 8 patients and 8 healthy donors, whereas naive and central memory subsets came from all 28 donors. The study compared TCRB repertoires of sorted circulating CD4+ T cell subsets between recently diagnosed type 1 diabetes patients and matched healthy donors. A total of over 90,000,000 sorted cells were examined across all samples, and a strong correlation was observed between cell number per subset and RNA yield. Summary of the overall study and its limitations: Shorter templates might have been favored by PCR, but patient and control samples were amplified and corrected together, so both groups would have been affected equally by any skew. Because cDNA was sequenced instead of genomic DNA, activated cells with high expression could be over-represented, although the groups did not differ in activation or CD3 levels. Because small numbers of individuals were included in the HLA sub-analyses, any influence of HLA type on TCRB rearrangement was left unresolved. The naive, central memory and regulatory TCRB repertoires appeared to resemble one another more closely among patients than among healthy donors. In all four CD4+ subsets, TCRB CDR3 length was moderately but significantly shorter in type 1 diabetes patients. At VDJ recombination sites, type 1 diabetes patients had fewer insertions and more deleted nucleotides, which implies abnormalities in thymic rearrangement.

The High Capacity cDNA Reverse Transcription Kit was used to reverse transcribe all of the isolated RNA, meaning that expressed TCRB transcripts were what got sequenced. Deep immunoSEQ sequencing was applied to naive, central memory and regulatory T cell samples, giving an average of about 3.6 million total reads per sample. Sorted cells were lysed in RLT buffer and RNA was extracted with DNase-treated RNeasy Micro or Mini kits, depending on cell number. To prevent cross-contamination, each cell subset was processed individually, whereas patient and healthy donor samples were processed jointly. The immunoSEQ multiplex PCR was used to amplify TCRB sequences from cDNA, generating 87-bp fragments that spanned the CDR3 region. Sequencing of the amplicons was done on the Illumina HiSeq platform. From the authors' description of their analysis: PCR bias was computationally corrected using synthetic template baselines, reads within Hamming distance 2 were collapsed, and singletons that could not be merged were discarded. Reads were aligned against IMGT so that V, D and J genes, CDR3 length and insertions or deletions at six rearrangement sites could be assigned. Within each subset, clonotype counts were normalized to sorted cell number, and only after that were true diversity and Gini coefficients computed with the tcR R package. Repertoire sharing was quantified using the overlap coefficient calculated on TCRB nucleotide sequences. Out-of-frame TCRB sequences from naive cells were analyzed to stand in for the pre-selection repertoire. TCRdb took this table from immuneACCESS and kept in-frame rearrangements with V and J called. Such tables lack part of the clones; where checked against another copy, unresolved V genes explain under half of the gap, and the rest is unexplained. V and J calls plus clone size are reproduced from that table; the DNA served to infer D and trimming. The sample yields under 850,000 clones; around an eighth were counted once. Approximately 0.021% of the sample lies in the top ten.

A few counts support this clone. Its specific antigen is unknown. No base qualities exist here, and no much larger clone lies one base off it. From each donor, a single peripheral blood sample of about 110 mL on average was drawn into heparinised tubes. Naive, central memory, regulatory and stem cell-like memory CD4+ T cells were sorted on a BD FACSAria II using a panel including CD45RO, CCR7, CD25, CD127, CD95 and CD27. Purity was above 95% for every sorted population. PBMCs were separated immediately by Lymphoprep density gradient centrifugation and were stained directly, without being cultured. Samples were stained and sorted in pairs, with one healthy donor and one patient per experiment, so that batch effects were minimized. As encoded in the germline V gene, CDR1 is SNHLY while CDR2 is FYNNEI. Cut back by 9 bases and 7 bases, the V and J ends lie 18 bases apart. Measured from the cysteine to the phenylalanine, the CDR3 is 13 residues long. CDR3 DNA is the only sequence kept; it has 39 bases, read in frame from the first base.

The sample comprised naive CD4+ T cells from blood. Read against the paper, the sample's cell subset or site label means: true naive CD4+ T cells. The source of this sequence is a man aged 18 to 35 with type 1 diabetes. The sequence is built from TRBV2 and TRBJ1-2; the D gene is unclear. The DNA sequence follows: TGTGCCAGGGGCAGGACGGCGGATTCTGGCTACACCTTC. It codes for CARGRTADSGYTF.